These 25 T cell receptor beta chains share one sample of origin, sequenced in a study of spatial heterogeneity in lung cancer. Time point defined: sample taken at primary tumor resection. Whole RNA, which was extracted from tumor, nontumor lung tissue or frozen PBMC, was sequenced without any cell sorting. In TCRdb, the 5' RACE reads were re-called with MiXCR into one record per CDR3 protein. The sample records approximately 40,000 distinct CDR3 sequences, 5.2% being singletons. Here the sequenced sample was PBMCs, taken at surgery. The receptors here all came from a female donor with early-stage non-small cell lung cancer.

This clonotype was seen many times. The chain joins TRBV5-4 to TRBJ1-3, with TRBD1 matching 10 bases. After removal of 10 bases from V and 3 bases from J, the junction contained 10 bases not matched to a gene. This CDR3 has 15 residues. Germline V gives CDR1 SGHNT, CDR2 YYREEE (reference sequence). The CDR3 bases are TGTGCCGGGGGACAGGGGCCCCAAAGTGGAAACACCATATATTTT. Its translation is CAGGQGPQSGNTIYF.

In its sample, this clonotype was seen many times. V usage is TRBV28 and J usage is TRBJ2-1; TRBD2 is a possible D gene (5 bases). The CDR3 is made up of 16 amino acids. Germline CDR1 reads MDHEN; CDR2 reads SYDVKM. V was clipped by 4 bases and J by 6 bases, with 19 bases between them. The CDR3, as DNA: TGTGCCAGCAGTTCCTTACCCCCTGAGGGTTTCAATGAGCAGTTCTTC. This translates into CASSSLPPEGFNEQFF.

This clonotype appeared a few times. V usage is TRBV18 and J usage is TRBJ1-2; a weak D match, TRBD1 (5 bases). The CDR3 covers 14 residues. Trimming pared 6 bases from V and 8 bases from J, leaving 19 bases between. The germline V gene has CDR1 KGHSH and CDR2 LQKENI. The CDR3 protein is CASSPPAGPTGYTF. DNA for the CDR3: TGTGCCAGCTCTCCCCCGGCAGGGCCTACCGGCTACACCTTC.

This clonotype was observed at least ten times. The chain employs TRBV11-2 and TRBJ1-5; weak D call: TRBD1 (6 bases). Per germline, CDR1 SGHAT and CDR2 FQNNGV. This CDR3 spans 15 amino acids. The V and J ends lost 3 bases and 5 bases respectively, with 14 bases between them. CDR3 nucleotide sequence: TGTGCCAGCAGCTTCTCCGGAGGGGGGGATCAGCCCCAGCATTTT. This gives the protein CASSFSGGGDQPQHF.

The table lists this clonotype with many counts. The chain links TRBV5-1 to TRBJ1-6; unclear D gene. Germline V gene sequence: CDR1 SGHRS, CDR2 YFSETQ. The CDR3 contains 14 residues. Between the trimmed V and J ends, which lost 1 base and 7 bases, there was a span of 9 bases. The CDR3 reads CASSLRTANSPLHF. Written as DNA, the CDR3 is TGCGCCAGCAGCTTGCGGACGGCAAATTCACCCCTCCACTTT.

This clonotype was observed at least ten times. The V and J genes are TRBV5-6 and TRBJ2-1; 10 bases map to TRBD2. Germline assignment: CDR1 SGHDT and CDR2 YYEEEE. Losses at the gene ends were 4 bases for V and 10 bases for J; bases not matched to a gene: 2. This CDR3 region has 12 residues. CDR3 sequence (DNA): TGTGCCAGCAGCGTGACTAGCGGGGAGCAGTTCTTC. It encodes CASSVTSGEQFF.

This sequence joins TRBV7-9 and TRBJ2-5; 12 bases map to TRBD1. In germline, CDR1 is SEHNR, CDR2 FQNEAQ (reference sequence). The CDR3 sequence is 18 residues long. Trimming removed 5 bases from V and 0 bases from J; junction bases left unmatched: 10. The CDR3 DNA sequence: TGTGCCAGCAGCACCGGGACAGGGGGCCCGGGGTACCAAGAGACCCAGTACTTC. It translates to CASSTGTGGPGYQETQYF.

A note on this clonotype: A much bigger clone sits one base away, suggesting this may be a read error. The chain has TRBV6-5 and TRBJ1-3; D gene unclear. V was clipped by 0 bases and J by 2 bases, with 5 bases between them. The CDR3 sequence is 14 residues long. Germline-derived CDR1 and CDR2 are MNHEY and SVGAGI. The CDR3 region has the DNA TGTGCCAGCAGTTACTCGACTCCTGGAAACACCATATATTTT. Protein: CASSYSTPGNTIYF.

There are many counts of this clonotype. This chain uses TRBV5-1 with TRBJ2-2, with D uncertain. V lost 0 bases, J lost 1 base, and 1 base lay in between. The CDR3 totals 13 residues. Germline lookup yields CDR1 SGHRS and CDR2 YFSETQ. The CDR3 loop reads CASSLGNTGELFF. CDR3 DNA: TGCGCCAGCAGCTTGGGGAACACCGGGGAGCTGTTTTTT.

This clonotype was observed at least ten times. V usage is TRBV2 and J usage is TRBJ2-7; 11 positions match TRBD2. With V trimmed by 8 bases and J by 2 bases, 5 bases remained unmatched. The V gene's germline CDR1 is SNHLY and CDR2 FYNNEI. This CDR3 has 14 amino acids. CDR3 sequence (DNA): TGTGCCAGCGTAGGGACTAGCGGCCCCTACGAGCAGTACTTC. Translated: CASVGTSGPYEQYF.

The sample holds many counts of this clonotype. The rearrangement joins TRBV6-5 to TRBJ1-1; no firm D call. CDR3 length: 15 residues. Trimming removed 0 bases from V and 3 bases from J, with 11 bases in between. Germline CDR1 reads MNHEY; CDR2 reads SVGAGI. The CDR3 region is CASSYSFRLDTEAFF. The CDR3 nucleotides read TGTGCCAGCAGTTACTCGTTTCGACTGGACACTGAAGCTTTCTTT.

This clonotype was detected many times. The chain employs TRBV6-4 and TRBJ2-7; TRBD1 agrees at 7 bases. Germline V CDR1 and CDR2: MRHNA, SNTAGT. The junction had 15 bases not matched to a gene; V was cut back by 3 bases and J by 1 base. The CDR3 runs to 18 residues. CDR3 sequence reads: CASSEVDRWEILSYEQYF. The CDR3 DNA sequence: TGTGCCAGCAGTGAGGTGGACAGGTGGGAAATTTTATCCTACGAGCAGTACTTC.

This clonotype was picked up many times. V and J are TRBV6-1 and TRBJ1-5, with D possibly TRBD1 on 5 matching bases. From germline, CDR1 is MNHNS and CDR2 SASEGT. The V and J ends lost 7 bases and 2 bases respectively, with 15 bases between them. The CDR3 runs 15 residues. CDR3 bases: TGTGCCAGCACCGGGAACGGGGGAGGCAATCAGCCCCAGCATTTT. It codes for CASTGNGGGNQPQHF.

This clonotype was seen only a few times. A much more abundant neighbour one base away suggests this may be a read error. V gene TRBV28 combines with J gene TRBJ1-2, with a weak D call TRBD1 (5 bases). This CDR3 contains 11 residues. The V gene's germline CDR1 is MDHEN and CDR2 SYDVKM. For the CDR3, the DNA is TGTGTCATCCAGGGAGCTGGCGGCTACACCTTC. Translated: CVIQGAGGYTF.

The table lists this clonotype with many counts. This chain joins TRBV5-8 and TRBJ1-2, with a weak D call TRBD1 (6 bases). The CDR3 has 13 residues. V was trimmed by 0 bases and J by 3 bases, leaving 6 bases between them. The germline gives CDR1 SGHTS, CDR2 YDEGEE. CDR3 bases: TGTGCCAGCAGCTTGGCAGGGGACTATGGCTACACCTTC. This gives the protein CASSLAGDYGYTF.

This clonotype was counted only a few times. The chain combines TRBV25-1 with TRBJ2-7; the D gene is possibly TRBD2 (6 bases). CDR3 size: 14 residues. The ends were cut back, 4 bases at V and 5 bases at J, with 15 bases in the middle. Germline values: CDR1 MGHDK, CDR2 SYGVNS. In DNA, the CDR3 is TGTGCCAGCAGTGCCGGGGGTTCTGTTAACGAGCAGTACTTC. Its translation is CASSAGGSVNEQYF.

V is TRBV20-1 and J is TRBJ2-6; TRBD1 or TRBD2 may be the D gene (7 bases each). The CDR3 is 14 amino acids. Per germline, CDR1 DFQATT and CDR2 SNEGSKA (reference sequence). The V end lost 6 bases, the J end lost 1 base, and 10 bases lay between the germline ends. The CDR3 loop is CSAQGGSGANVLTF. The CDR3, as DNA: TGCAGTGCCCAGGGGGGGTCTGGGGCCAACGTCCTGACTTTC.

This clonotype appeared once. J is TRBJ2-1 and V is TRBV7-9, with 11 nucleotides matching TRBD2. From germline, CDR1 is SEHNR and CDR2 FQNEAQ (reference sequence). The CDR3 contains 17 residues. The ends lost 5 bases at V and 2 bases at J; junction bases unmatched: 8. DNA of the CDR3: TGTGCCAGCAGCCGTGGGACTAGCGGTCCCACCTACAATGAGCAGTTCTTC. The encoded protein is CASSRGTSGPTYNEQFF.

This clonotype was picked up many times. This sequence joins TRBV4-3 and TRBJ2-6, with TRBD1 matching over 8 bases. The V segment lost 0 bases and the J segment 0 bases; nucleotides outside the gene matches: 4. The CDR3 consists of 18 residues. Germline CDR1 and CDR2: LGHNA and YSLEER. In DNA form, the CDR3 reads TGCGCCAGCAGCCAAGACCAACAGGGGGTCTCTGGGGCCAACGTCCTGACTTTC. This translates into CASSQDQQGVSGANVLTF.

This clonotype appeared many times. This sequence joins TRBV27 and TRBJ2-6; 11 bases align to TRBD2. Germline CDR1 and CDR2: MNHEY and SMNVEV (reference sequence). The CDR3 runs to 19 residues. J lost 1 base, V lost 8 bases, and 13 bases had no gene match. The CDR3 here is CASQDAGTSGPSGANVLTF. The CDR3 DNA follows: TGTGCCAGCCAGGATGCCGGGACTAGCGGACCGTCTGGGGCCAACGTCCTGACTTTC. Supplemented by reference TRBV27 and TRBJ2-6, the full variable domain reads EAQVTQNPRYLITVTGKKLTVTCSQNMNHEYMSWYRQDPGLGLRQIYYSMNVEVTDKGDVPEGYKVSRKEKRNFPLILESPSPNQTSLYFCASQDAGTSGPSGANVLTFGAGSRLTVL.

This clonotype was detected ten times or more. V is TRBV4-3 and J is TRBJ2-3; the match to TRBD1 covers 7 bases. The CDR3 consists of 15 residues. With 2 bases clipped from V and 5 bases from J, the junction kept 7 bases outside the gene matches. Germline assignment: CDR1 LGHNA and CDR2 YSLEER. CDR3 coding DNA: TGCGCCAGCAGCCAAAGGGGGCAGGGGATAGATACGCAGTATTTT. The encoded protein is CASSQRGQGIDTQYF.

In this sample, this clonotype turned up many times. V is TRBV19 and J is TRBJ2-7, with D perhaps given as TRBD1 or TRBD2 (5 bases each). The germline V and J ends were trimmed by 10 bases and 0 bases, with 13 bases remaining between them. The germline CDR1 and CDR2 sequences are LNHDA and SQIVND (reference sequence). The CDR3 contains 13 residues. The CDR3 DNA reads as TGTGCCACCAAAGCCGGGACCTCCTACGAGCAGTACTTC. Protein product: CATKAGTSYEQYF.

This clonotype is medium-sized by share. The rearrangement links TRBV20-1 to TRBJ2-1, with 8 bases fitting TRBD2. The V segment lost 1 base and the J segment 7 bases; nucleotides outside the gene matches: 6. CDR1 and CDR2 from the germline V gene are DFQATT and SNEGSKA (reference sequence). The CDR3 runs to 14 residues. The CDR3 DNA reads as TGCAGTGCTAGAGGGGCGGGAGGCTGGAATGAGCAGTTCTTC. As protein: CSARGAGGWNEQFF.

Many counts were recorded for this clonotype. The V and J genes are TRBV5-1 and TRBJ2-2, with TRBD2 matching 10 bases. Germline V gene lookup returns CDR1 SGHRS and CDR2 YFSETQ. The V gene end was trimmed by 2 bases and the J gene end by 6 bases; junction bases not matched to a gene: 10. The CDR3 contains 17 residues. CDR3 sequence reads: CASSFILAGEVAGELFF. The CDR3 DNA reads TGCGCCAGCAGCTTTATCCTAGCGGGAGAGGTGGCCGGGGAGCTGTTTTTT. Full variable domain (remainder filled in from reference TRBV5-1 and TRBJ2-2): KAGVTQTPRYLIKTRGQQVTLSCSPISGHRSVSWYQQTPGQGLQFLFEYFSETQRNKGNFPGRFSGRQFSNSRSEMNVSTLELGDSALYLCASSFILAGEVAGELFFGEGSRLTVL.

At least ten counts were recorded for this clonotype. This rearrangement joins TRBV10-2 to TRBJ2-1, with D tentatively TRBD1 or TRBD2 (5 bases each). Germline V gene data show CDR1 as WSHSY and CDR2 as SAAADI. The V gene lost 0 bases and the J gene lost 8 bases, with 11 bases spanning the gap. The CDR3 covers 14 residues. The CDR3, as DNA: TGCGCCAGCAGTGAGTCGGGGCAGGGACATGAGCAGTTCTTC. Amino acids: CASSESGQGHEQFF.